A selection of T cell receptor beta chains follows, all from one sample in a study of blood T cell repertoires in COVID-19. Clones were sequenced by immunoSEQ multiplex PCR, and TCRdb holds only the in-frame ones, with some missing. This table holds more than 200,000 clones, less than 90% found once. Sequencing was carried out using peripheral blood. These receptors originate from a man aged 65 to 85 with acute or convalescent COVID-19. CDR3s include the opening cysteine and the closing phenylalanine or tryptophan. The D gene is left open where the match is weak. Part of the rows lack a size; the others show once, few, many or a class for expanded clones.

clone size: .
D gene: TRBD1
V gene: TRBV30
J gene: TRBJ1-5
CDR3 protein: CAWSSGTGNQPQHF
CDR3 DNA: TGTGCCTGGAGCTCCGGGACAGGGAATCAGCCCCAGCATTTT

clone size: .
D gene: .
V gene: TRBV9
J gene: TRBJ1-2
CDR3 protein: CASSVAGALDGYTF
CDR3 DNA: TGTGCCAGCAGCGTAGCAGGGGCTCTGGATGGCTACACCTTC

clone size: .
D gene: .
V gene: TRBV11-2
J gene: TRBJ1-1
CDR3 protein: CASSLAGSAEAFF
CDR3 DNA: TGTGCCAGCAGCTTAGCAGGTAGTGCTGAAGCTTTCTTT

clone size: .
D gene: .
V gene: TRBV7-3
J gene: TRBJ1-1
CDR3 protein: CASSSQGNTEAFF
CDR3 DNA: TGTGCCAGCAGCTCACAGGGGAACACTGAAGCTTTCTTT

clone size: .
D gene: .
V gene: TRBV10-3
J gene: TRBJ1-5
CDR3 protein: CAISARAGDSNQPQHF
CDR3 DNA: TGTGCCATCAGTGCGAGGGCAGGCGATAGCAATCAGCCCCAGCATTTT

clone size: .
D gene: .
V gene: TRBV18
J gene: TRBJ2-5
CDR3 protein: CASSPGGKETQYF
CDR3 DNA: TGTGCCAGCTCACCGGGAGGTAAAGAGACCCAGTACTTC

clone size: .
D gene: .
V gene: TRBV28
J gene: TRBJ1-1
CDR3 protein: CASSFGGARNTEAFF
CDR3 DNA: TGTGCCAGCAGTTTTGGAGGGGCGCGGAACACTGAAGCTTTCTTT

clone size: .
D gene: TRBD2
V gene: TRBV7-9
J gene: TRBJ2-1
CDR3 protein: CASSLVLAGGPPYNEQFF
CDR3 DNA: TGTGCCAGCAGCTTAGTGCTAGCGGGAGGGCCCCCCTACAATGAGCAGTTCTTC

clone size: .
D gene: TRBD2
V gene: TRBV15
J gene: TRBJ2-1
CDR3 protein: CATSRKTSGGYNEQFF
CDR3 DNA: TGTGCCACCAGCAGAAAGACTAGCGGAGGCTACAATGAGCAGTTCTTC

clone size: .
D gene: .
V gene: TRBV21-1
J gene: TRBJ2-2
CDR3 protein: CASSKADRVLATGELFF
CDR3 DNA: TGTGCCAGCAGCAAAGCGGACAGGGTTTTAGCGACCGGGGAGCTGTTTTTT

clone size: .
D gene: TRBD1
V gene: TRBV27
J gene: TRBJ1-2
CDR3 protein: CASSQGTARWGYTF
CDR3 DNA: TGTGCCAGCAGCCAAGGGACAGCCCGATGGGGCTACACCTTC

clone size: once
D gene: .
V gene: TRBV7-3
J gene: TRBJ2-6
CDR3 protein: CASSFQGSGANVLTF
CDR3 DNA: TGTGCCAGCAGCTTCCAGGGGTCTGGGGCCAACGTCCTGACTTTC

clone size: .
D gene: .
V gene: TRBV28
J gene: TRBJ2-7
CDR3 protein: CASRRDTSSYEQYF
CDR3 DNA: TGTGCCAGCAGGAGGGACACTAGCTCCTACGAGCAGTACTTC